This is a list of T cell receptor beta chains from one sample in a study of blood T cell repertoires in COVID-19. Some clones are missing from TCRdb's copy, which holds only in-frame ones; the method was immunoSEQ multiplex PCR. This table holds approximately 130,000 clones, about 84% found once. Sequenced material: peripheral blood. These receptors came from a man aged 55 to 70 with acute or convalescent COVID-19. CDR3s include the opening cysteine and the closing phenylalanine or tryptophan. D genes are given only for firm matches. A row's size may be missing; if present it is once, few, many or a size class.

V	size	J	D	CDR3	DNA
TRBV6-5	-	TRBJ2-1	-	CASRPQGGRYNEQFF	TGTGCCAGCAGGCCGCAGGGGGGAAGGTACAATGAGCAGTTCTTC
TRBV6-5	once	TRBJ1-2	TRBD1	CASRYPGTENYGYTF	TGTGCCAGCAGGTACCCCGGGACAGAGAACTATGGCTACACCTTC
TRBV5-6	-	TRBJ1-1	-	CASRLKWGGNTEAFF	TGTGCCAGCAGATTGAAGTGGGGAGGGAACACTGAAGCTTTCTTT
TRBV15	-	TRBJ2-7	TRBD1	CATSREGQGAYEQYF	TGTGCCACCAGCAGAGAAGGACAGGGGGCCTACGAGCAGTACTTC
TRBV6-5	-	TRBJ2-1	TRBD2	CASSYRASGGNEQFF	TGTGCCAGCAGTTACCGGGCTAGCGGGGGCAATGAGCAGTTCTTC
TRBV19	-	TRBJ2-1	TRBD1	CASSSGTGMYNEQFF	TGTGCCAGTAGTAGCGGGACAGGGATGTACAATGAGCAGTTCTTC
TRBV4-1	-	TRBJ1-1	TRBD1	CASSRPGGGTEAFF	TGCGCCAGCAGCCGCCCAGGGGGCGGCACTGAAGCTTTCTTT
TRBV16	-	TRBJ1-4	-	CASSAGLISEKLFF	TGTGCCAGCAGCGCAGGACTTATTAGCGAAAAACTGTTTTTT
TRBV4-2	-	TRBJ2-1	TRBD2	CASSPETGLAGSGEQFF	TGTGCCAGCAGCCCTGAGACGGGACTAGCGGGAAGCGGTGAGCAGTTCTTC
TRBV3-1/TRBV3-2	-	TRBJ1-6	-	CASSQVQGRGSHNSPLHF	TGTGCCAGCAGCCAAGTCCAGGGGAGGGGCTCCCATAATTCACCCCTCCACTTT
TRBV3-1/TRBV3-2	-	TRBJ2-7	-	CASSQELQGTYEQYF	TGTGCCAGCAGCCAAGAATTGCAGGGCACCTACGAGCAGTACTTC
TRBV7-2	once	TRBJ2-7	TRBD1	CASSLVGQGSEQYF	TGTGCCAGCAGCTTAGTGGGACAGGGGTCCGAGCAGTACTTC
TRBV6-2/TRBV6-3	-	TRBJ1-1	TRBD1	CASSYLAIQGVITEAFF	TGTGCCAGCAGTTACTTGGCTATACAGGGGGTCATCACTGAAGCTTTCTTT
TRBV15	-	TRBJ1-1	-	CATTKDAGNTEAFF	TGTGCCACCACCAAGGATGCGGGAAACACTGAAGCTTTCTTT
TRBV9	-	TRBJ2-7	TRBD1	CASSVEQGKNEQYF	TGTGCCAGCAGCGTAGAACAGGGGAAGAACGAGCAGTACTTC
TRBV7-3	-	TRBJ2-1	-	CASSSLQGEQFF	TGTGCCAGCAGCTCGCTTCAGGGGGAGCAGTTCTTC
TRBV19	few	TRBJ1-5	-	CASSPGGIGQPQHF	TGTGCCAGTAGTCCCGGGGGGATTGGTCAGCCCCAGCATTTT
TRBV4-2	-	TRBJ1-5	-	CASSQDVGDQPQHF	TGTGCCAGCAGCCAAGACGTAGGGGATCAGCCCCAGCATTTT
TRBV9	-	TRBJ2-1	TRBD2	CASSVGGREGSNEQFF	TGTGCCAGCAGCGTAGGAGGGCGGGAGGGATCCAATGAGCAGTTCTTC
TRBV27	-	TRBJ2-7	-	CASSSLYSYEQYF	TGTGCCAGCAGTTCCTTATACTCCTACGAGCAGTACTTC
TRBV4-2	-	TRBJ2-3	TRBD2	CASSQVAGGADTQYF	TGTGCCAGCAGCCAAGTCGCGGGGGGGGCAGATACGCAGTATTTT
TRBV19	-	TRBJ1-3	TRBD1	CASSTTGQILLSGNTIYF	TGTGCCAGTAGCACGACGGGACAGATCCTTCTCTCTGGAAACACCATATATTTT
TRBV6-6	-	TRBJ1-6	-	CASSRREGDNSPLHF	TGTGCCAGCAGTAGGAGGGAGGGGGACAATTCACCCCTCCACTTT
TRBV24-1	-	TRBJ1-5	-	CATSDGANRWGDQPQHF	TGTGCCACCAGTGATGGGGCCAACAGGTGGGGGGATCAGCCCCAGCATTTT
TRBV28	-	TRBJ2-5	-	CASSSASAGTQETQYF	TGTGCCAGCAGTTCAGCGTCCGCGGGAACCCAAGAGACCCAGTACTTC
TRBV27	-	TRBJ1-2	TRBD1	CASSPLGGDYGYTF	TGTGCCAGCAGTCCACTAGGGGGCGACTATGGCTACACCTTC
TRBV29-1	-	TRBJ2-3	TRBD2	CSVRLAGGADTQYF	TGCAGCGTCAGACTAGCGGGAGGTGCAGATACGCAGTATTTT
TRBV28	-	TRBJ2-7	-	CASLVQGSYEQYF	TGTGCCAGCCTCGTTCAGGGGTCCTACGAGCAGTACTTC
TRBV19	-	TRBJ1-5	TRBD1	CASSPGGQFNQPQHF	TGTGCCAGTAGTCCAGGGGGCCAATTCAATCAGCCCCAGCATTTT
TRBV5-1	-	TRBJ2-3	-	CASSLGVIGTDTQYF	TGCGCCAGCAGCTTGGGTGTAATTGGCACAGATACGCAGTATTTT
TRBV24-1	-	TRBJ2-5	-	CATSEAKAGETQYF	TGTGCCACCAGTGAGGCCAAAGCGGGAGAGACCCAGTACTTC
TRBV11-2	-	TRBJ2-1	TRBD2	CASSLREAAYNEQFF	TGTGCCAGCAGCCTGCGGGAGGCGGCCTACAATGAGCAGTTCTTC
TRBV9	-	TRBJ1-6	TRBD1	CASSVAGTVNSPLHF	TGTGCCAGCAGCGTGGCCGGGACAGTTAATTCACCCCTCCACTTT
TRBV6-1	once	TRBJ2-7	TRBD1	CASSEAEGQDDEQYF	TGTGCCAGCAGTGAAGCGGAGGGACAGGATGACGAGCAGTACTTC
TRBV2	-	TRBJ1-5	TRBD1	CASSGPGQGYQPQHF	TGTGCCAGCAGTGGACCCGGACAGGGATATCAGCCCCAGCATTTT
TRBV24-1	-	TRBJ2-1	-	CATSDPSHEQFF	TGTGCCACCAGTGATCCTAGTCATGAGCAGTTCTTC